The 19 T cell receptor beta chains reported below all come from one sample, sequenced in a study of vaccination effects on CD4 cells after COVID-19. These receptors have no identified antigens. TCRdb's copy holds only in-frame clones and misses some; the assay was immunoSEQ multiplex PCR. This table holds around 46,000 clones, 65% to 75% found once. Antigen-specific CD4+ T cells were expanded (with viral peptide pools) by the ViraFEST assay ahead of sequencing. Following a roughly 9-day culture, CD4+ T cells were purified. It was two doses of either the BNT162b2 or mRNA-1273 vaccine that participants received. This specimen was CD4+ T cells from PBMCs cultured with HCoV-OC43 spike peptides, taken after COVID-19 vaccination. Regarding subset: HCoV-OC43 spike overlapping peptide pool stimulation. These receptors were collected from a human donor who received a COVID-19 vaccine.

The chain couples TRBV19 to TRBJ1-1; perhaps TRBD1 as D (5 bases). CDR3 size: 15 residues. The germline gives CDR1 LNHDA, CDR2 SQIVND (reference sequence). The V end was cut by 3 bases, the J end by 0 bases, with 11 bases between. The CDR3 nucleotides read TGTGCCAGTAGTATCCAGGGAGGGATGAACACTGAAGCTTTCTTT. Translating gives CASSIQGGMNTEAFF. Full variable domain (rest looked up from reference TRBV19 and TRBJ1-1): DGGITQSPKYLFRKEGQNVTLSCEQNLNHDAMYWYRQDPGQGLRLIYYSQIVNDFQKGDIAEGYSVSREKKESFPLTVTSAQKNPTAFYLCASSIQGGMNTEAFFGQGTRLTVV.

V is TRBV15 and J is TRBJ2-3; unclear D gene. Trimming took off 0 bases at V and 7 bases at J, with 5 bases between the two ends. Germline values: CDR1 LNHNV, CDR2 YYDKDF (reference sequence). This CDR3 spans 12 amino acids. CDR3 loop: CATSRDINTQYF. The CDR3 bases are TGTGCCACCAGCAGAGATATCAATACGCAGTATTTT.

This sequence joins TRBV18 and TRBJ1-1, with D maybe TRBD1 (6 bases). The CDR3 contains 17 residues. The V end lost 2 bases, the J end lost 1 base, and 17 bases lay between the germline ends. Germline CDR1 and CDR2: KGHSH and LQKENI. The CDR3 DNA sequence: TGTGCCAGCTCACCAACTCTCTCCTTCAGGGGGAACACTGAAGCTTTCTTT. This sequence encodes CASSPTLSFRGNTEAFF.

The rearrangement joins TRBV6-4 to TRBJ1-1; D uncertain. Germline V gene lookup returns CDR1 MRHNA and CDR2 SNTAGT. The V and J ends lost 1 base and 2 bases respectively, with 2 bases between them. The CDR3 totals 12 residues. CDR3 sequence (DNA): TGTGCCAGCAGTGACTTAAACACTGAAGCTTTCTTT. Translated, it gives CASSDLNTEAFF.

This chain connects TRBV10-3 to TRBJ2-7, with TRBD2 matching 11 bases. V was pared by 7 bases and J by 6 bases, with 8 bases of the junction left unmatched. The CDR3 length is 14 residues. Germline V gives CDR1 ENHRY, CDR2 SYGVKD. This CDR3 reads CAITSLAGGGEQYF. CDR3 in DNA: TGTGCCATCACCTCCTTAGCGGGGGGGGGCGAGCAGTACTTC.

V is TRBV7-8 and J is TRBJ1-6; no firm D call. Germline V lookup: CDR1 SGHVS, CDR2 FQNEAQ. V was clipped by 1 base and J by 3 bases, with 7 bases between them. The CDR3 extends over 15 amino acids. In DNA, the CDR3 is TGTGCCAGCAGCTTAGTAACCTTCTATAATTCACCCCTCCACTTT. This codes for CASSLVTFYNSPLHF.

This chain links TRBV5-1 with TRBJ1-4; D unclear. With 3 bases removed from V and 3 bases from J, the gap between germline ends came to 15 bases. The CDR3 runs to 16 residues. Germline V CDR1 and CDR2: SGHRS, YFSETQ. Here the CDR3 reads CASSWTSDRSNEKLFF. In DNA, the CDR3 is TGCGCCAGCAGCTGGACCTCGGACCGTTCTAATGAAAAACTGTTTTTT. The full variable domain, in which reference TRBV5-1 and TRBJ1-4 provide the parts outside the CDR3, is KAGVTQTPRYLIKTRGQQVTLSCSPISGHRSVSWYQQTPGQGLQFLFEYFSETQRNKGNFPGRFSGRQFSNSRSEMNVSTLELGDSALYLCASSWTSDRSNEKLFFGSGTQLSVL.

The chain links TRBV3-1 (or the pseudogene TRBV3-2) to TRBJ1-1, with D unclear. Trimming removed 1 base at V and 4 bases at J, with 10 bases between. From germline, CDR1 is LGHDT and CDR2 YNNKEL (reference sequence). The CDR3 contains 14 residues. The CDR3 reads CASSQVGGLTEAFF. CDR3 DNA sequence: TGTGCCAGCAGCCAAGTTGGCGGACTCACTGAAGCTTTCTTT.

The rearrangement uses TRBV10-3 and TRBJ1-2; D not resolved. V dropped 5 bases and J dropped 5 bases, with 15 bases sitting between them. Germline V gene data show CDR1 as ENHRY and CDR2 as SYGVKD. The CDR3 totals 14 residues. CDR3 sequence reads: CAISPDGTLYGYTF. CDR3 coding DNA: TGTGCCATCAGTCCTGACGGTACCTTATATGGCTACACCTTC.

This sequence joins TRBV29-1 and TRBJ2-2; 7 positions agree with TRBD1. The CDR3 contains 13 residues. V trimming: 6 bases; J trimming: 1 base; junction bases outside the gene matches: 2. CDR1 is SQVTM and CDR2 is ANQGSEA in the germline V gene. DNA of the CDR3: TGCAGCGTCCGGACAGGGAACACCGGGGAGCTGTTTTTT. Protein product: CSVRTGNTGELFF.

The CDR3 spells CASSLAPGHLYHGYTF. In DNA form, the CDR3 reads TGTGCCAGCAGCTTAGCGCCCGGACACCTTTATCATGGCTACACCTTC. The V call is TRBV7-6, the J call TRBJ1-2, with D possibly matching TRBD1 (5 bases). Germline assignment: CDR1 SGHVS and CDR2 FNYEAQ. Trimming cost V 0 bases and J 6 bases, with 17 bases left between them. The CDR3 covers 16 residues.

The chain has TRBV7-9 and TRBJ1-4; no clear D. The ends were cut back, 5 bases at V and 4 bases at J, with 11 bases in the middle. This CDR3 spans 14 amino acids. Germline V gene sequence: CDR1 SEHNR, CDR2 FQNEAQ (reference sequence). This CDR3 reads CASSRAKNNEKLFF. CDR3 coding DNA: TGTGCCAGCAGCCGGGCCAAGAATAATGAAAAACTGTTTTTT.

The rearrangement joins TRBV30 to TRBJ2-2; the D gene is possibly TRBD2 (5 bases). The V end lost 4 bases, the J end lost 0 bases, and 12 bases lay between the germline ends. The CDR3 runs 15 residues. Germline values: CDR1 GTSNPN, CDR2 SVGIG (reference sequence). In DNA form, the CDR3 reads TGTGCCTGGAAGATGAGGGCGGCGAACACCGGGGAGCTGTTTTTT. Translation gives CAWKMRAANTGELFF. The full variable domain, completed using reference TRBV30 and TRBJ2-2, is SQTIHQWPATLVQPVGSPLSLECTVEGTSNPNLYWYRQAAGRGLQLLFYSVGIGQISSEVPQNLSASRPQDRQFILSSKKLLLSDSGFYLCAWKMRAANTGELFFGEGSRLTVL.

Only one count was recorded for this clone. The V call is TRBV5-1, the J call TRBJ2-1, with TRBD2 matching over 14 bases. V was pared by 3 bases and J by 4 bases, with 6 bases of the junction left unmatched. CDR1 SGHRS and CDR2 YFSETQ come from the germline V gene. This CDR3 is built from 17 residues. CDR3: CASSSRLAGGQYNEQFF. CDR3 DNA sequence: TGCGCCAGCAGCTCCAGACTAGCGGGGGGGCAATACAATGAGCAGTTCTTC.

The rearrangement uses TRBV5-5 and TRBJ2-5, with 9 bases matching TRBD1. The germline CDR1 and CDR2 sequences are SGHKS and YYEKEE (reference sequence). CDR3 length equals 16 residues. With 0 bases clipped from V and 1 base from J, the junction kept 4 bases outside the gene matches. The CDR3 DNA follows: TGTGCCAGCAGCTTGGGACAGGGGGGCCCCCAAGAGACCCAGTACTTC. This translates into CASSLGQGGPQETQYF.

V gene TRBV9 combines with J gene TRBJ2-7, with 12 bases identical to TRBD2. Germline loops: CDR1 SGDLS, CDR2 YYNGEE. The CDR3 contains 14 residues. Trimming at V came to 0 bases and at J to 7 bases, leaving 2 bases not matched to a gene. For the CDR3, the DNA is TGTGCCAGCAGCGTAGAACTAGCGGGAGGAGAGCAGTACTTC. Protein sequence: CASSVELAGGEQYF.

The genes are TRBV2 and TRBJ2-3, with D unresolved. The CDR3 spans 15 residues. The germline CDR1 and CDR2 sequences are SNHLY and FYNNEI. The ends were cut back, 6 bases at V and 3 bases at J, with 16 bases in the middle. The CDR3 region has the DNA TGTGCCAGCAGGGCTACAACTCTGAGGACAGATACGCAGTATTTT. This gives the protein CASRATTLRTDTQYF.

The chain links TRBV6-2 or TRBV6-3 to TRBJ2-5; a weak D match, TRBD2 (5 bases). CDR3 length equals 14 residues. Looked up from germline, CDR1 is MNHEY and CDR2 is SVGEGT. The ends were cut back, 5 bases at V and 3 bases at J, with 13 bases in the middle. The CDR3 spells CASSEPGIKETQYF. CDR3 nucleotide sequence: TGTGCCAGCAGTGAGCCGGGAATTAAAGAGACCCAGTACTTC.

The chain couples TRBV19 to TRBJ1-2, with 8 bases aligning to TRBD1. In germline, CDR1 is LNHDA, CDR2 SQIVND (reference sequence). There are 18 residues in the CDR3. The J segment lost 0 bases and the V segment lost 3 bases, leaving 12 bases of the junction unmatched. As DNA, the CDR3 is TGTGCCAGTAGTATTAGCGGGACAGGTCTCTGGACTAACTATGGCTACACCTTC. Translation gives CASSISGTGLWTNYGYTF.